This entry describes one T cell receptor beta chain. The target antigen is unknown. V was shortened by 3 bases and J by 0 bases, with 5 bases between the two germline ends. Germline V gives CDR1 SNHLY, CDR2 FYNNEI. CDR3 size: 13 residues. The data belong to a study of T cell responses to AZD1222 COVID-19 vaccine. Study overall: Analyses pooled second doses at about 4 or about 12 weeks. Study outcomes and limitations: Donors were largely white British and mainly female; clonal diversity was possibly underestimated. Seropositive at baseline were only a handful of AZD1222 recipients.

Sequencing used immunoSEQ multiplex PCR; TCRdb keeps in-frame clones, though not all of them. The sample contains around 99,000 clones, just over 90% of which appear only once. The receptor's source is an adult in good health. V is TRBV2 and J is TRBJ1-1; D gene uncertain. The sample was peripheral blood, taken on day 0 of AZD1222 vaccination. This CDR3 reads CASSDSVNTEAFF. Here the CDR3 DNA reads TGTGCCAGCAGTGACAGCGTGAACACTGAAGCTTTCTTT.